This is a list of T cell receptor beta chains from one sample in a study of blood T cells in healthy people across ages. Each CDR3 protein is one row after TCRdb ran MiXCR on the 5' RACE reads. The data contain more than 1 million distinct CDR3 sequences, under 45% of them singletons. The sample consisted of blood. Every receptor here comes from an older woman in good health. Both conserved end residues are part of each CDR3. A D gene is named only where the DNA matches it firmly. The listing skips clone size in some rows; elsewhere it reads once, few, many or a size class.

>15|TRBV10-3|.|.|TRBJ2-7
CAISGLGGASYEQYF
TGTGCCATCAGTGGGTTGGGGGGGGCATCCTACGAGCAGTACTTC
>13|TRBV4-1|.|TRBD2|TRBJ2-4
CASSQDSGGIQYF
TGCGCCAGCAGCCAAGATAGCGGGGGCATTCAGTACTTC
>14|TRBV6-6|.|TRBD1|TRBJ1-5
CASNDRGLGQPQHF
TGTGCCAGCAACGACAGGGGGCTGGGACAGCCCCAGCATTTT
>14|TRBV29-1|.|TRBD2|TRBJ2-5
CSGRLAGVGETQYF
TGCAGCGGGCGACTAGCGGGAGTTGGGGAGACCCAGTACTTC
>17|TRBV6-5|.|TRBD1|TRBJ1-1
CASSYSRTGGVNTEAFF
TGTGCCAGCAGTTACTCAAGGACAGGGGGGGTGAACACTGAAGCTTTCTTT
>14|TRBV28|.|.|TRBJ2-2
CASSRTPGTGELFF
TGTGCCAGCAGTCGTACCCCAGGGACCGGGGAGCTGTTTTTT
>15|TRBV2|.|TRBD2|TRBJ2-7
CASRPLTSGRSEQYF
TGTGCCAGCAGACCCTTGACTAGCGGGAGGTCCGAGCAGTACTTC
>17|TRBV6-2/TRBV6-3|.|.|TRBJ2-7
CASSYPPTGSSYNEQYF
TGTGCCAGCAGTTACCCCCCGACAGGTAGCTCCTACAATGAGCAGTACTTC
>12|TRBV20-1|.|.|TRBJ2-1
CSAHEDYNEQFF
TGCAGTGCCCATGAAGACTACAATGAGCAGTTCTTC
>14|TRBV10-3|once|TRBD2|TRBJ2-5
CAISGRLAFNEQYF
TGTGCCATCAGTGGGAGACTAGCGTTCAATGAGCAGTACTTC
>14|TRBV6-5|.|.|TRBJ2-2
CASTLTQITGELFF
TGTGCCAGCACCCTAACCCAGATCACCGGGGAGCTGTTTTTT
>17|TRBV4-2|.|TRBD2|TRBJ2-3
CASSQGGVAGEADTQYF
TGTGCCAGCAGCCAAGGGGGGGTAGCGGGAGAGGCCGATACGCAGTATTTT
>13|TRBV20-1|.|.|TRBJ2-7
CSARAGAYYEQYF
TGCAGTGCTAGAGCCGGGGCTTACTACGAGCAGTACTTC
>16|TRBV20-1|.|TRBD2|TRBJ2-5
CSAETTTSGPQETQYF
TGCAGTGCAGAAACTACAACTAGCGGACCACAAGAGACCCAGTACTTC
>18|TRBV4-1|.|.|TRBJ1-6
CASSQGLARSSYNSPLHF
TGCGCCAGCAGCCAAGGACTGGCTCGAAGCTCCTATAATTCACCCCTCCACTTT
>12|TRBV6-6|many|.|TRBJ2-7
CASSPGTYEQYF
TGTGCCAGCAGTCCGGGAACCTACGAGCAGTACTTC
>15|TRBV20-1|few|.|TRBJ2-5
CSASAVAETQETQYF
TGCAGTGCGAGCGCGGTAGCGGAGACGCAAGAGACCCAGTACTTC
>14|TRBV5-5|.|.|TRBJ1-1
CASSFRTAITEAFF
TGTGCCAGCAGCTTCAGGACGGCCATCACTGAAGCTTTCTTT
>17|TRBV4-2|few|TRBD2|TRBJ2-7
CASSPGASGAVSYEQYF
TGTGCCAGCAGCCCCGGGGCTAGCGGAGCCGTCTCCTACGAGCAGTACTTC
>16|TRBV5-1|few|TRBD2|TRBJ2-2
CASSLESGSRIGELFF
TGCGCCAGCAGCTTGGAGAGCGGGAGTCGCATCGGGGAGCTGTTTTTT
>15|TRBV9|.|TRBD1|TRBJ2-7
CASSGTTGFGYEQYF
TGTGCCAGCAGCGGGACGACAGGGTTTGGATACGAGCAGTACTTC
>17|TRBV5-5|.|.|TRBJ1-6
CASSRGTAASYNSPLHF
TGTGCCAGCAGCAGAGGGACTGCTGCCTCCTATAATTCACCCCTCCACTTT
>16|TRBV21-1|few|.|TRBJ2-4
CASSFIREGSKNIQYF
TGTGCCAGCAGCTTCATCCGGGAGGGGTCCAAAAACATTCAGTACTTC
>15|TRBV12-3/TRBV12-4|.|TRBD2|TRBJ2-1
CASSLGSGRTNEQFF
TGTGCCAGCAGTTTAGGTAGCGGGAGGACCAATGAGCAGTTCTTC
>15|TRBV5-1|many|TRBD2|TRBJ2-3
CASSSSGRATDTQYF
TGCGCCAGCAGCTCTAGCGGGAGGGCCACAGATACGCAGTATTTT
>13|TRBV30|once|.|TRBJ2-7
CAWRDGGPYEQYF
TGTGCCTGGAGGGACGGGGGGCCCTACGAGCAGTACTTC
>14|TRBV25-1|.|.|TRBJ2-7
CASNTQGFLYKQYF
TGTGCCAGCAATACCCAGGGTTTCCTTTACAAGCAGTACTTC
>15|TRBV12-3/TRBV12-4|.|.|TRBJ2-1
CASSLSAGTYNEQFF
TGTGCCAGCAGTTTAAGTGCGGGAACGTACAATGAGCAGTTCTTC
>14|TRBV5-6|.|TRBD1|TRBJ1-2
CASSLPTGEGGYTF
TGTGCCAGCAGCTTACCAACAGGGGAGGGTGGCTACACCTTC
>16|TRBV5-1|.|TRBD1|TRBJ1-2
CASSRTPGQDYYGYTF
TGCGCCAGCAGCCGAACACCGGGACAGGATTACTATGGCTACACCTTC